Following are 21 T cell receptor beta chains from one sample sequenced in a study of technical replicates of blood from a few donors. The table came from immunoSEQ multiplex PCR; TCRdb's copy has only in-frame clones and leaves some out. The table lists approximately 81,000 clones, 75% to 90% of them singletons. Sequenced sample: PBMCs. The receptors come from a human donor in good health. Some clones in this sample may be carry-over from other donors' samples.

In its sample, this clone was seen a few times. The chain uses TRBV7-9 and TRBJ2-2; 10 bases fit TRBD1. Germline V lookup: CDR1 SEHNR, CDR2 FQNEAQ (reference sequence). Trimming at V came to 7 bases and at J to 4 bases, leaving 6 bases not matched to a gene. This CDR3 region has 15 residues. As DNA, the CDR3 is TGTGCCAGCACCCTCCGGGACAGGGGCACCGGGGAGCTGTTTTTT. This codes for CASTLRDRGTGELFF.

This chain uses TRBV4-2 with TRBJ2-1, with a weak D call TRBD2 (5 bases). Germline loops: CDR1 LGHNA, CDR2 YNFKEQ. V lost 0 bases and J lost 3, with 9 bases in between. The CDR3 has 15 residues. The CDR3 spells CASSQDLARYNEQFF. The CDR3 DNA is TGTGCCAGCAGCCAAGACTTAGCGCGCTACAATGAGCAGTTCTTC.

The chain combines TRBV6-6 with TRBJ1-2; the match to TRBD1 covers 10 bases. V lost 3 bases, J lost 5 bases, and 6 bases stayed unmatched. The CDR3 has 15 residues. Germline-derived CDR1 and CDR2 are MNHNY and SVGAGI (reference sequence). The CDR3 sequence: CASSYSTGGGYGYTF. The CDR3 nucleotides are TGTGCCAGCAGTTATTCGACAGGGGGCGGGTATGGCTACACCTTC.

The rearrangement uses TRBV16 and TRBJ1-2; no definite D call. V was trimmed by 1 base and J by 2 bases, leaving 8 bases between them. The germline V gene has CDR1 KGHSY and CDR2 FQNENV. This CDR3 is built from 14 residues. DNA for the CDR3: TGTGCCAGCAGCCAATTTGGCGGGAACTATGGCTACACCTTC. It yields the protein CASSQFGGNYGYTF.

The chain uses TRBV5-6 and TRBJ2-5; unclear D gene. CDR1 and CDR2 from the germline V gene are SGHDT and YYEEEE. V dropped 2 bases and J dropped 5 bases, with 7 bases sitting between them. The CDR3 extends over 12 amino acids. DNA of the CDR3: TGTGCCAGCAGCTTCCTCAGGGAGACCCAGTACTTC. Translated: CASSFLRETQYF.

The chain combines TRBV19 with TRBJ1-1; 8 bases line up with TRBD1. The CDR3 has 14 amino acids. V lost 4 bases and J lost 3; bases outside the gene matches: 4. Germline loops: CDR1 LNHDA, CDR2 SQIVND (reference sequence). CDR3 in amino acids: CASSKDRVYTEAFF. In DNA, the CDR3 is TGTGCCAGTAGTAAGGACAGGGTATACACTGAAGCTTTCTTT. The whole variable domain, remainder taken from reference TRBV19 and TRBJ1-1, is DGGITQSPKYLFRKEGQNVTLSCEQNLNHDAMYWYRQDPGQGLRLIYYSQIVNDFQKGDIAEGYSVSREKKESFPLTVTSAQKNPTAFYLCASSKDRVYTEAFFGQGTRLTVV.

This clone was counted only a few times. The chain carries TRBV29-1 and TRBJ1-1, with D perhaps TRBD1 (6 bases). Germline CDR1 SQVTM, CDR2 ANQGSEA. There are 13 residues in the CDR3. Trimming removed 1 base from V and 6 bases from J, with 12 bases in between. Written as DNA, the CDR3 is TGCAGCGTTGAAGGGCAACAGGGCGCTGAAGCTTTCTTT. Translated, it gives CSVEGQQGAEAFF.

The chain joins TRBV29-1 to TRBJ1-1; 8 bases agree with TRBD1. The V gene end was trimmed by 4 bases and the J gene end by 6 bases; junction bases not matched to a gene: 7. The CDR3 runs 13 residues. The germline V gene has CDR1 SQVTM and CDR2 ANQGSEA. The CDR3 coding sequence is TGCAGCGTTGGGGCAGGGGGCGGTTCTGAAGCTTTCTTT. The encoded protein is CSVGAGGGSEAFF.

This clone showed up just once. V gene TRBV7-9 combines with J gene TRBJ2-7, with D perhaps TRBD1 (5 bases). This CDR3 comprises 15 residues. Germline assignment: CDR1 SEHNR and CDR2 FQNEAQ (reference sequence). V lost 4 bases and J lost 4, with 17 bases in between. The CDR3: CASSYQAGLGYEQYF. The CDR3 region has the DNA TGTGCCAGCAGCTATCAAGCAGGGCTAGGGTACGAGCAGTACTTC.

The V call is TRBV9, the J call TRBJ2-1; the D is unclear. The V and J ends lost 8 bases and 7 bases respectively, with 13 bases between them. The germline V gene has CDR1 SGDLS and CDR2 YYNGEE. This CDR3 is 12 amino acids long. CDR3 in DNA: TGTGCCAGTGGGCTGCTTTTGAATGAGCAGTTCTTC. This gives the protein CASGLLLNEQFF.

This clone has at least ten counts. V is TRBV6-6 and J is TRBJ2-3, with 11 bases identical to TRBD2. The CDR3 runs 16 residues. V lost 6 bases, J lost 6 bases, and 11 bases stayed unmatched. The V gene's germline CDR1 is MNHNY and CDR2 SVGAGI (reference sequence). The CDR3: CASRYPTSGEADTQYF. The CDR3 DNA reads TGTGCCAGCAGGTATCCGACTAGCGGGGAAGCGGATACGCAGTATTTT.

This clone was seen only once. The genes are TRBV2 and TRBJ1-1; 11 nucleotides match TRBD1. CDR1 is SNHLY, CDR2 FYNNEI, per germline. The CDR3 has 16 amino acids. The J segment lost 5 bases and the V segment lost 4 bases, leaving 9 bases of the junction unmatched. The CDR3 coding sequence is TGTGCCAGCAGTGGGGCTTTCGGGACAGGGGGTACTGAAGCTTTCTTT. This gives the protein CASSGAFGTGGTEAFF.

In its sample, this clone was seen once. The CDR3 nucleotides are TGTGCCAGCAGCTTGCGGACTAGCGGGACCTTCTACGAGCAGTACTTC. Protein product: CASSLRTSGTFYEQYF. The rearrangement joins TRBV5-5 to TRBJ2-7; 12 nucleotides agree with TRBD2. The CDR3 sequence is 16 residues long. Losses at the gene ends were 1 base for V and 3 bases for J; bases not matched to a gene: 5. Germline V gene data show CDR1 as SGHKS and CDR2 as YYEKEE (reference sequence).

V gene TRBV7-9 combines with J gene TRBJ2-7, with 7 bases lining up with TRBD2. The junction had 9 bases not matched to a gene; V was cut back by 5 bases and J by 2 bases. Germline V lookup: CDR1 SEHNR, CDR2 FQNEAQ (reference sequence). The CDR3 extends over 15 amino acids. As DNA, the CDR3 is TGTGCCAGCAGCATGGCTAGCGGAGCGACCTACGAGCAGTACTTC. It codes for CASSMASGATYEQYF. The full variable domain, completed using reference TRBV7-9 and TRBJ2-7, is DTGVSQNPRHKITKRGQNVTFRCDPISEHNRLYWYRQTLGQGPEFLTYFQNEAQLEKSRLLSDRFSAERPKGSFSTLEIQRTEQGDSAMYLCASSMASGATYEQYFGPGTRLTVT.

The chain has TRBV11-1 and TRBJ2-3, with TRBD2 matching 12 bases. Germline lookup yields CDR1 SGHAT and CDR2 FQDESV (reference sequence). The V and J ends lost 4 bases and 0 bases, in that order; junction bases with no gene match: 5. The CDR3 covers 17 residues. CDR3 sequence (DNA): TGTGCCAGCAGCTCGATCCTAGCGGGGGGGAGCACAGATACGCAGTATTTT. Amino acids: CASSSILAGGSTDTQYF.

This clone is a singleton in its sample. The chain joins TRBV6-1 to TRBJ1-3; TRBD1 agrees at 7 bases. After removal of 8 bases from V and 0 bases from J, the junction contained 7 bases not matched to a gene. The CDR3 loop spans 15 amino acids. Germline V gene sequence: CDR1 MNHNS, CDR2 SASEGT. DNA of the CDR3: TGTGCCAGCGGCAGACAGGGCGACTCTGGAAACACCATATATTTT. Protein sequence: CASGRQGDSGNTIYF.

V gene TRBV4-2 combines with J gene TRBJ2-3, with 9 nucleotides matching TRBD2. This CDR3 region has 17 residues. The germline V gene has CDR1 LGHNA and CDR2 YNFKEQ. J was trimmed by 3 bases and V by 0 bases; bases with no gene match: 7. The CDR3 here is CASSQEGTSGLTDTQYF. CDR3 DNA: TGTGCCAGCAGCCAAGAGGGAACTAGCGGGCTAACAGATACGCAGTATTTT.

The genes are TRBV5-6 and TRBJ2-2; D uncertain. This CDR3 has 12 residues. Germline CDR1 reads SGHDT; CDR2 reads YYEEEE. V lost 4 bases, J lost 6 bases, and 7 bases lay in between. The CDR3 sequence is CASSPSPGELFF. The CDR3 region has the DNA TGTGCCAGCAGCCCTAGTCCCGGGGAGCTGTTTTTT.

This rearrangement joins TRBV19 to TRBJ1-1, with D maybe TRBD1 (6 bases). V lost 10 bases to trimming and J lost 6 bases, with 12 bases between them. CDR3 length equals 11 residues. From germline, CDR1 is LNHDA and CDR2 SQIVND (reference sequence). The CDR3: CATSRGSEAFF. Here the CDR3 DNA reads TGTGCCACTTCCAGGGGTTCTGAAGCTTTCTTT.

The CDR3 is CASSRQGVFYEQYF. As DNA, the CDR3 is TGTGCCAGCAGTAGACAGGGGGTCTTCTACGAGCAGTACTTC. The V gene is TRBV5-6, the J gene TRBJ2-7; 9 bases match TRBD1. Germline lookup yields CDR1 SGHDT and CDR2 YYEEEE. Losses at the gene ends were 5 bases for V and 3 bases for J; bases not matched to a gene: 6. The CDR3 loop spans 14 amino acids.

This clone has a single count. CDR3 sequence reads: CASSLSGGPQHF. In DNA form, the CDR3 reads TGTGCCAGCAGTTTATCCGGTGGGCCCCAGCATTTT. This chain connects TRBV27 to TRBJ1-5; D call uncertain. Trimming left V 0 bases short and J 9 bases short, with 6 bases between. The CDR3 is made up of 12 amino acids. CDR1 and CDR2 (germline): MNHEY, SMNVEV (reference sequence).